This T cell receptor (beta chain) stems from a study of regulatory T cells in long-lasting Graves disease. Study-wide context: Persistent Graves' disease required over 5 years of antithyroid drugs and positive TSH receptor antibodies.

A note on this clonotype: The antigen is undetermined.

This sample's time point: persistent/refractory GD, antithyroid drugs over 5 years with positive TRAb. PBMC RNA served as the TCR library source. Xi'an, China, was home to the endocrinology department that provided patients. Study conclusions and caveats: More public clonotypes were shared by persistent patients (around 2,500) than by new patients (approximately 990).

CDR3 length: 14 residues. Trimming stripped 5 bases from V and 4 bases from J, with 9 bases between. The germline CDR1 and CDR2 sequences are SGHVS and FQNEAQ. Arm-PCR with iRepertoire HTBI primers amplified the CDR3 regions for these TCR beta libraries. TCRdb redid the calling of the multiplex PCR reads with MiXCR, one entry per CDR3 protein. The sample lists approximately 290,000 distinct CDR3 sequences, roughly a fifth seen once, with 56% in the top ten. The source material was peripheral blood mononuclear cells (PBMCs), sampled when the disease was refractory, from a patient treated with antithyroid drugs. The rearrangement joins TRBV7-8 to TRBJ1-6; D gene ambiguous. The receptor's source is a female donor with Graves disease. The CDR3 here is CASSMDGYNSPLHF. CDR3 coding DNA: TGTGCCAGCAGCATGGACGGGTATAATTCACCCCTCCACTTT.